This passage covers 14 T cell receptor beta chains from one sample sequenced in a study of tissue T cells after allogeneic stem cell transplantation. Steroid-refractory graft-versus-host disease after allogeneic hematopoietic cell transplant qualified adults for prospective research-autopsy enrollment. Only in-frame clones appear in the TCRdb table, and some are missing; sequencing was by immunoSEQ multiplex PCR. Here the sample spans around 3,600 clones, under 80% being singletons. Sequencing used left colon tissue, obtained at autopsy. The receptors shown here come from an older male patient with steroid-refractory graft-versus-host disease after an allogeneic stem cell transplant. These T cells may partly come from the graft donor.

The chain couples TRBV28 to TRBJ1-3; weak D call: TRBD1 (5 bases). The CDR3 contains 14 residues. Germline V gene sequence: CDR1 MDHEN, CDR2 SYDVKM. The ends were cut back, 10 bases at V and 0 bases at J, with 13 bases in the middle. CDR3 protein: CATQTVHSGNTIYF. CDR3 nucleotides: TGTGCCACCCAGACAGTTCACTCTGGAAACACCATATATTTT.

V and J are TRBV14 and TRBJ2-6; D gene unclear. V was pared by 4 bases and J by 2 bases, with 9 bases between. The germline V gene has CDR1 SGHDN and CDR2 FVKESK. The length of the CDR3 is 15 residues. The CDR3 DNA reads as TGTGCCAGCAGCCTCGACGGTACTGGGGCCAACGTCCTGACTTTC. Its translation: CASSLDGTGANVLTF.

The J gene is TRBJ2-7, the V gene TRBV18; unclear D gene. Germline V gives CDR1 KGHSH, CDR2 LQKENI. CDR3 length: 15 amino acids. Trimming cost V 6 bases and J 3 bases, with 18 bases left between them. The CDR3 protein is CASSPGSGAVYEQYF. CDR3 DNA: TGTGCCAGCTCCCCCGGCTCAGGAGCAGTCTACGAGCAGTACTTC.

The genes are TRBV7-8 and TRBJ2-3; 7 bases line up with TRBD2. This CDR3 contains 15 residues. The trim removed 0 bases at V and 8 bases at J, leaving 8 bases unmatched. Germline V lookup: CDR1 SGHVS, CDR2 FQNEAQ. CDR3 DNA: TGTGCCAGCAGCTTAGCATCGGGGGGTTTGGGTACGCAGTATTTT. This gives the protein CASSLASGGLGTQYF.

V usage is TRBV7-9 and J usage is TRBJ2-7, with D uncertain. The V and J ends lost 3 bases and 7 bases respectively, with 13 bases between them. The V gene's germline CDR1 is SEHNR and CDR2 FQNEAQ (reference sequence). CDR3 length equals 13 residues. CDR3 sequence reads: CASSFSSPEEQYF. The CDR3 region has the DNA TGTGCCAGCAGCTTTTCCTCCCCCGAGGAGCAGTACTTC.

V is TRBV4-1 and J is TRBJ1-6; weak D call: TRBD1 (5 bases). The CDR3 sequence is 16 residues long. In germline, CDR1 is MGHRA, CDR2 YSYEKL. Between the trimmed V and J ends, which lost 0 bases and 5 bases, there was a span of 11 bases. As DNA, the CDR3 is TGCGCCAGCAGCCAAGATGCCAGGGTAAATAATTCACCCCTCCACTTT. The encoded protein is CASSQDARVNNSPLHF.

The J gene is TRBJ1-1, the V gene TRBV18; D unclear. This CDR3 has 14 amino acids. Germline V gene sequence: CDR1 KGHSH, CDR2 LQKENI. Between the trimmed V and J ends, which lost 1 base and 1 base, there was a span of 7 bases. The CDR3 here is CASSPLRPNTEAFF. The CDR3 DNA reads as TGTGCCAGCTCACCACTACGTCCGAACACTGAAGCTTTCTTT. Looking up the rest from reference TRBV18 and TRBJ1-1 gives the full variable domain: NAGVMQNPRHLVRRRGQEARLRCSPMKGHSHVYWYRQLPEEGLKFMVYLQKENIIDESGMPKERFSAEFPKEGPSILRIQQVVRGDSAAYFCASSPLRPNTEAFFGQGTRLTVV.

This clone was counted between two and nine times. The chain employs TRBV27 and TRBJ2-6, with D unclear. This CDR3 has 16 amino acids. Germline-derived CDR1 and CDR2 are MNHEY and SMNVEV (reference sequence). V shed 8 bases and J shed 0 bases, with 14 bases lying between them. CDR3 DNA sequence: TGTGCCAGCTGTTCCGGACGACTCTCTGGGGCCAACGTCCTGACTTTC. Amino acids: CASCSGRLSGANVLTF.

The CDR3 reads CASSLIPPRTGGARTEAFF. The CDR3 DNA sequence: TGTGCCAGCAGTTTAATACCCCCCAGGACAGGGGGCGCGAGAACTGAAGCTTTCTTT. V usage is TRBV27 and J usage is TRBJ1-1; 11 positions match TRBD1. This CDR3 contains 19 residues. The trim removed 2 bases at V and 5 bases at J, leaving 16 bases unmatched. Germline V CDR1 and CDR2: MNHEY, SMNVEV (reference sequence).

The V call is TRBV7-9, the J call TRBJ1-2, with TRBD1 matching over 7 bases. Germline CDR1 and CDR2: SEHNR and FQNEAQ (reference sequence). J was trimmed by 5 bases and V by 4 bases; bases with no gene match: 4. The CDR3 sequence is 13 residues long. The CDR3 nucleotides are TGTGCCAGCAGCTCCGGGACAGAGTATGGCTACACCTTC. Amino acid sequence: CASSSGTEYGYTF.

This clone was seen only a few times. The chain joins TRBV10-3 to TRBJ2-3; tentatively, D is TRBD2 (6 bases). Germline CDR1 ENHRY, CDR2 SYGVKD. The CDR3 is made up of 14 amino acids. V was pared by 4 bases and J by 1 base, with 9 bases between. CDR3 in amino acids: CAISAGGGTDTQYF. CDR3 nucleotides: TGTGCCATCAGTGCGGGCGGGGGCACAGATACGCAGTATTTT.

This chain links TRBV6-5 with TRBJ2-3, with a tentative D call TRBD1 (6 bases). V lost 0 bases and J lost 4, with 14 bases in between. The CDR3 spans 16 residues. The germline V gene has CDR1 MNHEY and CDR2 SVGAGI. CDR3 in DNA: TGTGCCAGCAGTTACTCGGGGAAACAGGGACCAGATACGCAGTATTTT. This translates into CASSYSGKQGPDTQYF.

As for this clone: Its ends do not fully match the called genes, so a read error is possible. This rearrangement joins TRBV7-9 to TRBJ1-1; perhaps TRBD1 as D (5 bases). CDR1 and CDR2 (germline): SEHNR, FQNEAQ (reference sequence). This CDR3 region has 12 residues. DNA for the CDR3: TGTGCCAGCCGGGACGGGAACATTGAAGCTTTCTTT. This encodes CASRDGNIEAFF. Complete variable domain (other parts from reference TRBV7-9 and TRBJ1-1): DTGVSQNPRHKITKRGQNVTFRCDPISEHNRLYWYRQTLGQGPEFLTYFQNEAQLEKSRLLSDRFSAERPKGSFSTLEIQRTEQGDSAMYLCASRDGNIEAFFGQGTRLTVV.

The genes are TRBV5-1 and TRBJ1-1; no reliable D call. Germline V gene sequence: CDR1 SGHRS, CDR2 YFSETQ. The CDR3 covers 15 residues. The V end was cut by 0 bases, the J end by 3 bases, with 12 bases between. The CDR3 loop is CASSLAGTKDTEAFF. DNA of the CDR3: TGCGCCAGCAGCTTGGCCGGTACCAAGGACACTGAAGCTTTCTTT.